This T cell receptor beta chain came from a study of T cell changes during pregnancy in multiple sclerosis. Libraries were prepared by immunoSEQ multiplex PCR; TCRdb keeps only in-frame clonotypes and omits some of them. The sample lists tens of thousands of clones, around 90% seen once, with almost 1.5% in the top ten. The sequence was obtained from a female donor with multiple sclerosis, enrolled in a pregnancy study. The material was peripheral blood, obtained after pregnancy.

The CDR3 DNA reads TGTGCCAGCAGCCCCTTGGGTCTAGCGGGAGGGTTGGGTGAGCAGTTCTTC. Protein: CASSPLGLAGGLGEQFF. J is TRBJ2-1 and V is TRBV7-2; 12 bases line up with TRBD2. Unmatched junction bases numbered 14, after V lost 5 bases and J lost 9 bases. From germline, CDR1 is SGHTA and CDR2 FQGNSA. This CDR3 contains 17 residues.